This T cell receptor beta chain was observed in a study of T cells in Graves' hyperthyroidism and ophthalmopathy. CDR3 size: 14 residues. Regarding this clonotype: A much larger clone lies a single base off, so this may be a read error.

The TCR beta CDR3 regions underwent amplification using RNA transcripts as the source. RT-PCR in the first round (using the HTBI primer set) targeted the TCR CDR3. MiXCR, applied by TCRdb to the multiplex PCR reads, yields one record per CDR3 protein. The data contain about 680,000 distinct CDR3 sequences, roughly 32% of them singletons. The sequenced material came from blood. The source is a woman aged 40 to 50 with Graves' hyperthyroidism. The chain employs TRBV12-3 or TRBV12-4 and TRBJ1-3, with a tentative D call TRBD1 (5 bases). This chain's CDR3 is CASSPGISGDTIYF. In DNA, the CDR3 is TGTGCCAGCAGTCCAGGGATCTCTGGAGACACCATATATTTT.